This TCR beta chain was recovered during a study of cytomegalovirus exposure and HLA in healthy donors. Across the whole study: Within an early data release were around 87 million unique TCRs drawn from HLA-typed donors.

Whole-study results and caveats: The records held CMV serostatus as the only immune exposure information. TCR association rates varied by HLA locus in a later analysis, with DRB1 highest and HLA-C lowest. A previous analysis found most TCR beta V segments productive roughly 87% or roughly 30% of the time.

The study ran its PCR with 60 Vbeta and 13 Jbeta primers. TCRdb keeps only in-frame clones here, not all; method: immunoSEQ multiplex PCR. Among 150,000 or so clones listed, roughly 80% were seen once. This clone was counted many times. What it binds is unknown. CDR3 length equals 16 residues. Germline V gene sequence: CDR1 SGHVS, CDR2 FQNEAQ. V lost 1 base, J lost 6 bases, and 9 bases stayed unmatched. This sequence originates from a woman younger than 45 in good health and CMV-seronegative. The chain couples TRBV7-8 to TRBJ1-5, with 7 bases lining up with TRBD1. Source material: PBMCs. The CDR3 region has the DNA TGTGCCAGCAGCTTAGATAACAGGGGCACGGGTCAGCCCCAGCATTTT. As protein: CASSLDNRGTGQPQHF.